This T cell receptor (beta chain) was recorded in a study of blood T cell repertoires in COVID-19. The ends lost 8 bases at V and 2 bases at J; junction bases unmatched: 6. This CDR3 spans 13 amino acids. Germline lookup yields CDR1 MNHEY and CDR2 SMNVEV (reference sequence). Measured with immunoSEQ multiplex PCR; TCRdb has only the in-frame clones, and not every one. The table has around 150,000 clones, 92% seen once. Sequenced input: peripheral blood. The rearrangement uses TRBV27 and TRBJ2-7; 7 bases line up with TRBD1. This clonotype was sampled from a man aged 30 to 45 with COVID-19, enrolled during active disease. Written as DNA, the CDR3 is TGTGCCAGCGCCGACAGGGACCCCTACGAGCAGTACTTC. This encodes CASADRDPYEQYF.